These 22 T cell receptor beta chains came from one sample sequenced in a study of molecular identifiers for immune sequencing clone quantification. MiXCR, applied by TCRdb to the PCR reads, yields one record per CDR3 protein. The table includes roughly 100,000 distinct CDR3 sequences, 30% to 35% detected once. Sequencing input: naive CD8+ T cells from blood, with Jurkat cell RNA spiked in. Stated subset: FACS-sorted CD8+CD4-CCR7+CD45RA+ naive T cells. These receptors all stem from a human donor in good health. Some libraries in this study had Jurkat cell RNA spiked in.

DNA of the CDR3: TGTGCCAGCAGTTCCTTGCGACTGGGACAGTTGATTGCAACTAATGAAAAACTGTTTTTT. Translation gives CASSSLRLGQLIATNEKLFF. The chain carries TRBV28 and TRBJ1-4, with TRBD1 matching over 7 bases. With V trimmed by 4 bases and J by 0 bases, 17 bases remained unmatched. There are 20 residues in the CDR3. Germline CDR1 is MDHEN and CDR2 is SYDVKM.

In this sample, this clonotype turned up a few times. V and J are TRBV27 and TRBJ2-1, with 8 bases that match TRBD2. The CDR3 extends over 14 amino acids. Losses at the gene ends were 6 bases for V and 9 bases for J; bases not matched to a gene: 10. From germline, CDR1 is MNHEY and CDR2 SMNVEV (reference sequence). In DNA form, the CDR3 reads TGTGCCAGCAGCACCGGGACTAGTCCGCGTGAGCAGTTCTTC. Translation: CASSTGTSPREQFF.

V usage is TRBV11-2 and J usage is TRBJ2-7; tentatively, D is TRBD1 or TRBD2 (6 bases each). Trimming left V 4 bases short and J 0 bases short, with 16 bases between. There are 16 residues in the CDR3. Germline CDR1 SGHAT, CDR2 FQNNGV. The CDR3 DNA reads TGTGCCAGCAGCTGGGGGGCCGGGGCGAGCTCCTACGAGCAGTACTTC. Translating gives CASSWGAGASSYEQYF.

V and J are TRBV6-6 and TRBJ2-6, with D uncertain. Germline lookup yields CDR1 MNHNY and CDR2 SVGAGI (reference sequence). The CDR3 runs to 13 residues. V lost 5 bases to trimming and J lost 2 bases, with 4 bases between them. CDR3: CASSPPGANVLTF. The CDR3 region has the DNA TGTGCCAGCAGTCCCCCTGGGGCCAACGTCCTGACTTTC.

The CDR3 DNA follows: TGCAGTGCTCCACCCGACATGACAGAGGCCCCCGAGACCCAGTACTTC. Protein sequence: CSAPPDMTEAPETQYF. V gene TRBV20-1 combines with J gene TRBJ2-5, with D maybe TRBD1 (5 bases). Germline V gene sequence: CDR1 DFQATT, CDR2 SNEGSKA (reference sequence). V was shortened by 5 bases and J by 5 bases, with 24 bases between the two germline ends. This CDR3 contains 16 residues.

The genes are TRBV20-1 and TRBJ2-7, with 7 bases fitting TRBD1. The CDR3 has 13 residues. With V trimmed by 5 bases and J by 2 bases, 6 bases remained unmatched. The germline V gene encodes CDR1 DFQATT and CDR2 SNEGSKA (reference sequence). The CDR3 loop reads CSADGTDTYEQYF. The CDR3 nucleotides read TGCAGTGCTGACGGGACAGATACCTACGAGCAGTACTTC.

This clonotype was seen many times. The chain recombines TRBV27 with TRBJ2-1, with D perhaps given as TRBD1 or TRBD2 (6 bases each). This CDR3 has 16 residues. Trimming stripped 6 bases from V and 4 bases from J, with 19 bases between. Germline loops: CDR1 MNHEY, CDR2 SMNVEV (reference sequence). The CDR3 DNA follows: TGTGCCAGCAGCCGCACTTCGGGGGCTTTGTACAATGAGCAGTTCTTC. Protein: CASSRTSGALYNEQFF.

There are a few counts of this clonotype. The chain links TRBV14 to TRBJ2-7; TRBD2 aligns across 7 bases. The CDR3 runs 15 residues. Germline V gene data show CDR1 as SGHDN and CDR2 as FVKESK. The V gene end was trimmed by 3 bases and the J gene end by 4 bases; junction bases not matched to a gene: 9. The CDR3 here is CASSHSSGTRYEQYF. The CDR3 DNA reads TGTGCCAGCAGCCATTCAAGCGGGACTCGGTACGAGCAGTACTTC.

Turning to this clonotype: This clone may be a read error of a much larger clone one base away. The final CDR3 position lacks the conserved phenylalanine or tryptophan, pointing to a likely read error. The rearrangement joins TRBV28 to TRBJ1-5, with a possible D match to TRBD1 (5 bases). The CDR3 runs to 14 residues. Germline lookup yields CDR1 MDHEN and CDR2 SYDVKM. Trimming removed 5 bases at V and 6 bases at J, with 14 bases between. The CDR3 bases are TGTGCCAGCAGTCCGGAGGGGCTTGGTCAGCCCCAGCATCTT. It is translated as CASSPEGLGQPQHL.

In regard to this clonotype: This may come from a read error, since a much larger clone is one base off. The CDR3 is CARSWGRPETQYF. CDR3 in DNA: TGTGCCAGAAGTTGGGGGCGGCCGGAGACCCAGTACTTC. This chain links TRBV28 with TRBJ2-5, with D possibly matching TRBD1 (6 bases). CDR3 length: 13 residues. Germline values: CDR1 MDHEN, CDR2 SYDVKM.

The chain carries TRBV10-3 and TRBJ2-7; D perhaps matches TRBD2 (6 bases). Trimming removed 5 bases from V and 5 bases from J, with 22 bases in between. Germline CDR1 is ENHRY and CDR2 is SYGVKD. This CDR3 is 16 amino acids long. The CDR3, as DNA: TGTGCCATCAGTCCCTCAAAACTAGCAACTGCCAACGAGCAGTACTTC. It codes for CAISPSKLATANEQYF.

In its sample, this clonotype was seen many times. This sequence joins TRBV6-5 and TRBJ1-1; D call uncertain. The CDR3 is made up of 13 amino acids. V was shortened by 2 bases and J by 2 bases, with 6 bases between the two germline ends. Germline V gene data show CDR1 as MNHEY and CDR2 as SVGAGI. This CDR3 is CASSYVSNTEAFF. The DNA for the CDR3 is TGTGCCAGCAGTTACGTATCAAACACTGAAGCTTTCTTT.

Only a few counts were recorded for this clonotype. J is TRBJ2-7 and V is TRBV19; D uncertain. This CDR3 comprises 15 residues. The germline gives CDR1 LNHDA, CDR2 SQIVND (reference sequence). V dropped 6 bases and J dropped 0 bases, with 15 bases sitting between them. CDR3 residues: CASRPSGSSSYEQYF. CDR3 DNA sequence: TGTGCCAGTAGACCCTCCGGATCAAGCTCCTACGAGCAGTACTTC.

This rearrangement joins TRBV20-1 to TRBJ2-1; no clear D gene. This CDR3 has 11 residues. Between the trimmed V and J ends, which lost 5 bases and 9 bases, there was a span of 11 bases. From germline, CDR1 is DFQATT and CDR2 SNEGSKA (reference sequence). In DNA, the CDR3 is TGCAGTGCTTTGGTCGTCGGTGAGCAGTTCTTC. Amino acids: CSALVVGEQFF.

The table lists this clonotype with a few counts. The rearrangement uses TRBV6-2 or TRBV6-3 and TRBJ1-1; no clear D gene. Trimming shortened V by 5 bases and J by 3 bases, and 7 bases separated the two germline ends. From germline, CDR1 is MNHEY and CDR2 SVGEGT. This CDR3 contains 12 residues. In DNA, the CDR3 is TGTGCCAGCAGTCCGGGCTACACTGAAGCTTTCTTT. It is translated as CASSPGYTEAFF.

The chain combines TRBV25-1 with TRBJ2-2; a possible D gene is TRBD1 (5 bases). Trimming stripped 1 base from V and 0 bases from J, with 12 bases between. Germline V lookup: CDR1 MGHDK, CDR2 SYGVNS. The CDR3 covers 17 residues. CDR3 in amino acids: CASSESKGMANTGELFF. The CDR3 bases are TGTGCCAGCAGTGAATCTAAGGGGATGGCGAACACCGGGGAGCTGTTTTTT.

This clonotype was seen a handful of times. V usage is TRBV9 and J usage is TRBJ2-6; 13 bases agree with TRBD2. Per germline, CDR1 SGDLS and CDR2 YYNGEE. V was pared by 4 bases and J by 12 bases, with 10 bases of the junction left unmatched. This CDR3 comprises 16 residues. This chain's CDR3 is CASSKGTSGMHGVLTF. The CDR3 DNA reads TGTGCCAGCAGCAAAGGGACTAGCGGGATGCACGGCGTCCTGACTTTC. Full variable domain (outside the CDR3, taken from reference TRBV9 and TRBJ2-6): DSGVTQTPKHLITATGQRVTLRCSPRSGDLSVYWYQQSLDQGLQFLIQYYNGEERAKGNILERFSAQQFPDLHSELNLSSLELGDSALYFCASSKGTSGMHGVLTFGAGSRLTVL.

The V call is TRBV7-6, the J call TRBJ1-6, with D unclear. Germline V gives CDR1 SGHVS, CDR2 FNYEAQ. This CDR3 is built from 15 residues. V was clipped by 0 bases and J by 7 bases, with 10 bases between them. CDR3: CASSLAQMGNSPLHF. The DNA for the CDR3 is TGTGCCAGCAGCTTAGCGCAGATGGGGAATTCACCCCTCCACTTT.

This clonotype was seen just once. The V call is TRBV10-3, the J call TRBJ2-2; 7 nucleotides agree with TRBD1. Germline assignment: CDR1 ENHRY and CDR2 SYGVKD. Germline trimming cut 2 bases from V and 6 bases from J; bases unmatched to any gene: 3. The CDR3 extends over 14 amino acids. In nucleotides, the CDR3 is TGTGCCATCAGTGAGGAGGGGGCAGCCGGGGAGCTGTTTTTT. The encoded protein is CAISEEGAAGELFF.

The table lists this clonotype with many counts. The chain joins TRBV28 to TRBJ2-3; 7 nucleotides match TRBD1. Germline V CDR1 and CDR2: MDHEN, SYDVKM. The CDR3 is made up of 15 amino acids. V lost 5 bases and J lost 0; bases outside the gene matches: 5. Here the CDR3 DNA reads TGTGCCAGCAGTCCTATACAGGGGAGCACAGATACGCAGTATTTT. Its translation is CASSPIQGSTDTQYF.

The chain couples TRBV2 to TRBJ1-1; D may be TRBD1 (5 bases). This CDR3 spans 12 amino acids. Germline CDR1 SNHLY, CDR2 FYNNEI. V lost 10 bases, J lost 4 bases, and 13 bases lay in between. The CDR3 is CANMGVGTEAFF. The CDR3 nucleotides are TGTGCCAACATGGGGGTTGGCACTGAAGCTTTCTTT. The full variable domain, in which reference TRBV2 and TRBJ1-1 provide the parts outside the CDR3, is EPEVTQTPSHQVTQMGQEVILRCVPISNHLYFYWYRQILGQKVEFLVSFYNNEISEKSEIFDDQFSVERPDGSNFTLKIRSTKLEDSAMYFCANMGVGTEAFFGQGTRLTVV.

The chain combines TRBV19 with TRBJ2-7; no reliable D call. The CDR3 loop spans 13 amino acids. Germline CDR1 LNHDA, CDR2 SQIVND (reference sequence). With 6 bases removed from V and 3 bases from J, the gap between germline ends came to 12 bases. CDR3 sequence (DNA): TGTGCCAGTAGCATAACAGCAGGCTACGAGCAGTACTTC. It specifies CASSITAGYEQYF.